This record covers a single T cell receptor (beta chain). The CDR3 covers 11 residues. From germline, CDR1 is MGHRA and CDR2 YSYEKL. Trimming shortened V by 1 base and J by 11 bases, and 5 bases separated the two germline ends. Those enrolled, adults aged 18 to 89 years, came from some 25 US areas. Cohorts were based on clinical histories the participants reported. This specimen comes from a study of blood T cell repertoires in COVID-19. Study context: Nucleic acid was either cDNA or gDNA, and it came from T cells, B-cell-depleted T cells, or PBMCs.

The assay was immunoSEQ multiplex PCR, and TCRdb's table has in-frame clones only and misses some. The profile shows about 220,000 clones, 84% of them singletons. The sample comprised PBMCs or T cells enriched from blood (not recorded which). The receptor comes from a woman in her thirties or forties who had recovered from COVID-19. The chain carries TRBV4-1 and TRBJ1-4, with D hard to call. The CDR3 region is CASSQGGKLFF. As DNA, the CDR3 is TGCGCCAGCAGCCAAGGAGGCAAACTGTTTTTT.